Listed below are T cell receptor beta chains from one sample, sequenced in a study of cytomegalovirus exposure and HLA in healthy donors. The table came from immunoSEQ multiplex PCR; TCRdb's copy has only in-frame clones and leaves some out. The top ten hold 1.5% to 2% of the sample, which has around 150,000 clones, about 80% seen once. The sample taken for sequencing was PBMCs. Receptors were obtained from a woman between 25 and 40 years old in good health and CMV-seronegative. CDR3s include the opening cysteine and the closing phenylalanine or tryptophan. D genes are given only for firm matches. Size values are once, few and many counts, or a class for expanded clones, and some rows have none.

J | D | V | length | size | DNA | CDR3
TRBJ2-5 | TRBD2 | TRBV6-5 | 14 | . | TGTGCCAGCACGAAGCGGGGGGGCCAAGAGACCCAGTACTTC | CASTKRGGQETQYF
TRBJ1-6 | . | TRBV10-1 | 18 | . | TGCGCCATCCGAGGGAACGGCACCGTTAATTCGTATAATTCACCCCTCCACTTT | CAIRGNGTVNSYNSPLHF
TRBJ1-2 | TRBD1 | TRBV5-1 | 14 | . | TGCGCCAGCAGCCTTGGAAACAGGGGTTATGGCTACACCTTC | CASSLGNRGYGYTF
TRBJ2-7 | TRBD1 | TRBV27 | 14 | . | TGTGCCAGCAATCCGACAGGGCCATCCTACGAGCAGTACTTC | CASNPTGPSYEQYF
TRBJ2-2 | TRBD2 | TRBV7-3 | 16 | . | TGTGCCAGCAGCTCCCGGACTAGCGGGGGGAACGGGGAGCTGTTTTTT | CASSSRTSGGNGELFF
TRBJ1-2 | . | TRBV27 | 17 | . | TGTGCCAGCAAACCAGGGACACCCGGCGTATCCAACTATGGCTACACCTTC | CASKPGTPGVSNYGYTF
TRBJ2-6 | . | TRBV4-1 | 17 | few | TGCGCCAGCAGCCAAGAAGGGCGGGCCTCTGGGGCCAACGTCCTGACTTTC | CASSQEGRASGANVLTF
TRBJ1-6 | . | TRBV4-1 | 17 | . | TGCGCCAGCAGCCAAGAGGAGGTGGGGATTAATAATTCACCCCTCCACTTT | CASSQEEVGINNSPLHF
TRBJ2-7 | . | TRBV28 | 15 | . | TGTGCCAGCAGTCCCGGGACTGCTAGCTCCTACGAGCAGTACTTC | CASSPGTASSYEQYF
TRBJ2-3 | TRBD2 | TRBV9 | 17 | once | TGTGCCAGCAGCGGCAAACTAGCGGGGGGTTCTTACGGAACGCAGTATTTT | CASSGKLAGGSYGTQYF
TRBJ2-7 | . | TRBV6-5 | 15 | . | TGTGCCAGCAGTTACCTGGCAGGGTCCTCCTACGAGCAGTACTTC | CASSYLAGSSYEQYF
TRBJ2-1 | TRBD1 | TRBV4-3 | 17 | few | TGCGCCAGCAGCCAAGATTCCCCGGGACAGTCCTACAATGAGCAGTTCTTC | CASSQDSPGQSYNEQFF
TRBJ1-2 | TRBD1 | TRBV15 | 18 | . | TGTGCCACCAGCAGCCCCGGGACAGCGCACGAACCTAACTATGGCTACACCTTC | CATSSPGTAHEPNYGYTF
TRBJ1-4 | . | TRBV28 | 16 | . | TGTGCCAGCAGTTTACCCCCTGGGGGCACTAATGAAAAACTGTTTTTT | CASSLPPGGTNEKLFF
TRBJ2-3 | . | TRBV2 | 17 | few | TGTGCCAGCAGTGAAGGGACAAGCTGGAACTTGGCAGATACGCAGTATTTT | CASSEGTSWNLADTQYF
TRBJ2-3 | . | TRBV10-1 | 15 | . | TGCGCCAGCAGTGAGTCGATTGGCTCTGGAGATACGCAGTATTTT | CASSESIGSGDTQYF
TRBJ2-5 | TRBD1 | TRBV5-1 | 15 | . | TGCGCCAGCAGCTTACAGGGGCTGCACCAAGAGACCCAGTACTTC | CASSLQGLHQETQYF